The next 15 T cell receptor beta chains were all read from a single sample in a study of blood T cell repertoires in COVID-19. The assay was immunoSEQ multiplex PCR, and TCRdb's table has in-frame clones only and misses some. The data contain approximately 120,000 clones, approximately 83% of them singletons. Sequenced material: peripheral blood. The receptors were gathered from a man older than 75 with active or convalescent COVID-19.

The chain has TRBV7-2 and TRBJ2-1, with TRBD2 matching 8 bases. J lost 3 bases, V lost 5 bases, and 12 bases had no gene match. This CDR3 contains 17 residues. The germline CDR1 and CDR2 sequences are SGHTA and FQGNSA. The CDR3 nucleotides read TGTGCCAGCAGCCCTTCCGGTAGGCGGGAGGACTACAATGAGCAGTTCTTC. Encoded protein: CASSPSGRREDYNEQFF.

The V call is TRBV21-1, the J call TRBJ2-1; the table gives TRBD1 as D, unverified against the DNA. TRBV21-1 counts as a pseudogene. This CDR3 contains 16 residues. The CDR3: CASSKGQGNGYNEQFF. CDR3 nucleotide sequence: TGTGCCAGCAGCAAAGGTCAGGGGAACGGGTACAATGAGCAGTTCTTC.

This clone was seen just once. CDR3 bases: TGCGCCAGCAGCTTGGGGCCTTTGGTAAGAGCGGACATTCAGTACTTC. Amino acid sequence: CASSLGPLVRADIQYF. The genes are TRBV5-1 and TRBJ2-4; TRBD2 might be the D (5 bases). CDR3 length equals 16 residues. V lost 0 bases, J lost 8 bases, and 18 bases lay in between. Per germline, CDR1 SGHRS and CDR2 YFSETQ.

This clone was seen a single time. V is TRBV6-5 and J is TRBJ1-2; 9 bases are shared with TRBD1. CDR1 MNHEY and CDR2 SVGAGI come from the germline V gene. Germline trimming cut 11 bases from V and 7 bases from J; bases unmatched to any gene: 11. This CDR3 has 13 residues. The CDR3 sequence is CASSPWDRVGYTF. As DNA, the CDR3 is TGTGCCTCAAGCCCTTGGGACAGGGTTGGCTACACCTTC.

The CDR3 is CSASLSSNQPQHF. DNA of the CDR3: TGCAGTGCTAGTTTGAGTAGCAATCAGCCCCAGCATTTT. The chain couples TRBV20-1 to TRBJ1-5; D is uncertain. CDR1 DFQATT and CDR2 SNEGSKA come from the germline V gene (reference sequence). V was pared by 3 bases and J by 0 bases, with 6 bases between. CDR3 length: 13 residues.

V is TRBV28 and J is TRBJ1-6; unclear D gene. V gave up 5 bases and J gave up 7 bases, with 15 bases separating them. The CDR3 sequence is 15 residues long. Germline values: CDR1 MDHEN, CDR2 SYDVKM. CDR3 DNA: TGTGCCAGCAGTCCCGGACGGGAGAGCAATTCACCCCTCCACTTT. This translates into CASSPGRESNSPLHF.

The chain carries TRBV30 and TRBJ2-5; 12 positions match TRBD1. The germline CDR1 and CDR2 sequences are GTSNPN and SVGIG (reference sequence). CDR3 size: 15 residues. The ends lost 5 bases at V and 5 bases at J; junction bases unmatched: 9. CDR3 protein: CAWSPGTGGGETQYF. The CDR3 DNA sequence: TGTGCCTGGTCCCCCGGGACAGGGGGCGGTGAGACCCAGTACTTC.

The rearrangement joins TRBV14 to TRBJ2-3; 9 bases line up with TRBD2. The CDR3 consists of 14 residues. V gave up 4 bases and J gave up 5 bases; unmatched junction bases: 4. The germline CDR1 and CDR2 sequences are SGHDN and FVKESK. The CDR3 loop reads CASSRGGVRDTQYF. DNA for the CDR3: TGTGCCAGCAGCCGCGGGGGGGTTAGAGATACGCAGTATTTT.

The gene calls are TRBV12-3 or TRBV12-4 and TRBJ1-6; possible D gene TRBD1, 6 bases. V shed 4 bases and J shed 9 bases, with 10 bases lying between them. The CDR3 is 13 amino acids. In DNA form, the CDR3 reads TGTGCCAGCAGTTACACAGGGCTTTCACCCCTCCACTTT. Translation: CASSYTGLSPLHF.

V usage is TRBV2 and J usage is TRBJ1-2; D gene unclear. This CDR3 comprises 14 residues. Trimming shortened V by 8 bases and J by 8 bases, and 21 bases separated the two germline ends. Per the germline V gene, CDR1 is SNHLY and CDR2 is FYNNEI. CDR3 sequence reads: CASRGRGAPWGYTF. Written as DNA, the CDR3 is TGTGCCAGCCGCGGCCGGGGTGCCCCTTGGGGCTACACCTTC.

The chain is built from TRBV5-1 and TRBJ2-2, with TRBD2 matching 8 bases. This CDR3 has 17 amino acids. Trimming cost V 4 bases and J 3 bases; bases outside gene matches: 11. The germline CDR1 and CDR2 sequences are SGHRS and YFSETQ. The CDR3 protein is CASSPSPRGADTGELFF. The CDR3 region has the DNA TGCGCCAGCAGCCCGTCCCCGCGGGGGGCTGACACCGGGGAGCTGTTTTTT.

The rearrangement uses TRBV7-3 and TRBJ2-3; 7 nucleotides line up with TRBD2. J gave up 2 bases and V 4 bases, and 6 bases lay outside the gene matches. The CDR3 covers 15 residues. The germline CDR1 and CDR2 sequences are SGHTA and FQGTGA. The CDR3 nucleotides read TGTGCCAGCAGCTCTCCGACTAGCAACACAGATACGCAGTATTTT. It is translated as CASSSPTSNTDTQYF.

The chain carries TRBV7-2 and TRBJ1-5; 11 bases align to TRBD1. Looked up from germline, CDR1 is SGHTA and CDR2 is FQGNSA. The CDR3 runs 18 residues. The V segment lost 0 bases and the J segment 1 base; nucleotides outside the gene matches: 5. This CDR3 reads CASSLAGWDRGSNQPQHF. CDR3 coding DNA: TGTGCCAGCAGCTTAGCGGGGTGGGACAGGGGGAGCAATCAGCCCCAGCATTTT.

The chain carries TRBV6-5 and TRBJ1-2; D unresolved. Per the germline V gene, CDR1 is MNHEY and CDR2 is SVGAGI. V lost 2 bases and J lost 7, with 11 bases in between. There are 13 residues in the CDR3. The CDR3 DNA follows: TGTGCCAGCAGTTACACCAGGTTAGGTGGCTACACCTTC. Translation: CASSYTRLGGYTF.

V gene TRBV5-1 combines with J gene TRBJ1-2; 12 bases match TRBD1. Germline CDR1 and CDR2: SGHRS and YFSETQ. With 4 bases clipped from V and 7 bases from J, the junction kept 14 bases outside the gene matches. This CDR3 is 17 amino acids long. CDR3 amino acids: CASSPSVGQGADGGYTF. Here the CDR3 DNA reads TGCGCCAGCAGCCCGTCCGTGGGACAGGGGGCTGATGGTGGCTACACCTTC. Filled out from reference TRBV5-1 and TRBJ1-2, the complete variable domain reads KAGVTQTPRYLIKTRGQQVTLSCSPISGHRSVSWYQQTPGQGLQFLFEYFSETQRNKGNFPGRFSGRQFSNSRSEMNVSTLELGDSALYLCASSPSVGQGADGGYTFGSGTRLTVV.